The source of this T cell receptor beta chain is a study of CD8+ T cells in alopecia areata (dated by TCRdb to between 2018 and 2020). About the study as a whole: The treated patients, all with moderate-to-severe alopecia areata, were enrolled in an open-label pilot trial of oral tofacitinib given at 5 to 10 mg twice daily. On the human side, TCRbeta sequencing was run on scalp tissue and on sorted CD4+ and CD8+ peripheral blood T cells from healthy controls and from alopecia areata patients with either patchy or totalis/universalis disease. Amplification of TCRbeta CDR3 regions was done by immunoSEQ multiplex PCR using 35 Vbeta forward primers and 13 Jbeta reverse primers. RNA was obtained with the PAXgene miRNA kit for fixed scalp, the miRNeasy kit for PBMCs, and the RNeasy kit for mouse skin. The study used high-throughput TCRbeta sequencing to examine T cell clonal expansion in alopecia areata, in both the C3H/HeJ mouse model and human patients. Clonality in the scalp was compared among normal scalp (n=4), patchy alopecia areata scalp (n=8), and alopecia totalis/universalis scalp (n=8). Biopsies were taken from tofacitinib-treated patients at baseline and again at 4 and 24 weeks into treatment, and several of those patients also had a later scalp biopsy. Patients received tofacitinib for 6 to 18 months and were then followed off drug for 6 months to check for delayed response and recurrence.

The label giving this sample's time point can be read as: baseline before oral tofacitinib. Lesional scalp punch biopsies and peripheral blood were obtained from alopecia areata patients. PBMCs were separated by density centrifugation and stained for CD3, CD4 and CD8, after which CD4+ and CD8+ T cells were sorted on a FACSAria. Regarding this clone: The antigen it recognizes is unknown. Base-call qualities are not available, and no considerably larger clone is one nucleotide away.

The receptor library was made with the immunoSEQ multiplex PCR assay. RNA was extracted from all samples and reverse transcribed into cDNA, which served as template for TCR sequencing. SuperScript III was used to make first-strand cDNA, primed with a 2:1 mix of oligo-dT and random hexamers. A synthetic immune receptor repertoire was used to measure amplification bias, and any remaining bias was corrected computationally. Concerning the study's data processing: Raw reads were preprocessed to remove errors, and CDR3 was defined according to IMGT conventions as the region from the conserved cysteine to phenylalanine. To get clonality, Shannon entropy was normalized by log2 of the number of productive unique TCRs and the result was subtracted from 1. Whether each scalp clone was CD4 or CD8 was inferred by checking scalp TCRbeta sequences against the CD4 and CD8 repertoires from sorted blood. Here the immuneACCESS table is served through TCRdb, limited to in-frame sequences with V and J called. Missing clones are a known gap in these copies; in checked studies unresolved V genes cover under half, and the rest lacks a known reason. The DNA was the basis for D and trimming; V, J and clone size are from that table. The sample records fewer than 200,000 clones, about 70% of which are singletons. The ten top clones hold about an eighth of the sample.

Beyond this particular receptor, the publication reports: Shared TCR sequences between patients were less evident than in mice, which may be partly attributable to HLA diversity in the patient population. Unlike mouse skin, where gammadelta T cells dominate, normal human skin contains resident alphabeta T cells that get sequenced too, which complicates analysis of the scalp TCR repertoire. Compared with normal scalp, lesional scalp, particularly in alopecia totalis/universalis, had higher clonality and more expanded CD8+ clones, which suggests antigenic drive.

CDR1 LGHNT and CDR2 FRNRAP were looked up in the germline V gene. The CDR3 spans 15 residues, from the cysteine through the phenylalanine. The DNA shown is the 45-base CDR3, in frame from base 1. V lost 6 bases and J lost 5 bases, and the count of bases not matched to a germline gene is 12. This receptor chain uses TRBV12-5 and TRBJ1-1, with TRBD1 matching 7 junction bases. The material sequenced was CD8+ T cells sorted from blood, taken at week 0. The receptor was isolated from a human donor with alopecia areata. The DNA reads TGTGCTAGTGGCCCCAAATTGCAGGGGGGGACTGAAGCTTTCTTT. It specifies CASGPKLQGGTEAFF.